A selection of T cell receptor beta chains follows, all from one sample in a study of patients and donors after allogeneic stem cell transplantation. TCRdb reprocessed the RT-PCR reads via MiXCR and lists one record per CDR3 protein. The table has roughly 960,000 distinct CDR3 sequences, approximately 18% seen once. Sequencing was performed on blood, either unsorted or a sorted T cell fraction (not recorded which). The receptors originated from a human donor who was either an allogeneic HSCT recipient or a stem cell or donor lymphocyte infusion donor (not recorded which). It is not recorded whose cells these are; they may come from a transplant donor. Both conserved end residues are trimmed from each CDR3. A D gene is named only where the DNA matches it firmly.

>TRBJ2-1|TRBD2|TRBV5-1
ASSFTSGSGYNEQF
>TRBJ1-2|TRBD1|TRBV5-1
ASSSGQVYGYT
>TRBJ2-7|TRBD2|TRBV29-1
SVAGGRASEQY
>TRBJ1-5|NA|TRBV7-2
ASSLRGVDSNQPQH
>TRBJ1-2|TRBD1|TRBV27
ASSPKGTEPGYT
>TRBJ2-7|TRBD1|TRBV29-1
SVRDSYEQY
>TRBJ2-1|TRBD2|TRBV3-1
ASSLAGGGGNEQF
>TRBJ2-1|NA|TRBV10-3
AISEGQGTL
>TRBJ2-3|NA|TRBV20-1
SATPRVYGTDTQY
>TRBJ2-7|NA|TRBV9
ASSVPGAYEQY
>TRBJ2-1|TRBD2|TRBV30
AWSPGGRFWEQF
>TRBJ2-7|NA|TRBV3-1
ASSQGRGPHYEQY
>TRBJ2-7|NA|TRBV5-1
ASSLSGQGRGVEQY
>TRBJ1-4|NA|TRBV24-1
ATSDSQATLATNEKLF
>TRBJ2-6|NA|TRBV10-3
AISRQERTGANVLT
>TRBJ2-5|NA|TRBV20-1
SASEGGKTQY
>TRBJ1-2|TRBD1|TRBV9
ASSSSAGGSSGYT
>TRBJ1-1|NA|TRBV10-3
AISEFTANTEAF
>TRBJ1-1|NA|TRBV5-1
ASSFGGIGTEAF
>TRBJ1-2|NA|TRBV29-1
SVDADYGYT
>TRBJ2-7|NA|TRBV5-1
ASSSLGTADYEQY
>TRBJ2-7|NA|TRBV7-8
ASSVIRGGTYEQY
>TRBJ1-2|TRBD1|TRBV5-1
ASRPQGNYGYT
>TRBJ1-5|NA|TRBV9
ASSVAEVDQPQH
>TRBJ1-1|NA|TRBV20-1
SARDPVVTEAF
>TRBJ1-1|NA|TRBV4-3
ASSQGLEGLLTEAF
>TRBJ2-7|NA|TRBV5-1
ASSSDSTYEQY
>TRBJ2-5|TRBD1|TRBV5-1
ASRQGAEETQY
>TRBJ1-6|TRBD1|TRBV10-3
AISESNRGYNSPLH
>TRBJ1-3|TRBD1|TRBV20-1
SGIRGRGSRSGNTIY
>TRBJ2-6|NA|TRBV5-1
ASSLGVGANVLT
>TRBJ2-1|TRBD2|TRBV20-1
SARAERRGAYNEQF
>TRBJ2-4|TRBD1|TRBV30
AWKQGAKNIQY
>TRBJ2-3|TRBD2|TRBV7-3
ASGTSGREGDTQY
>TRBJ2-1|NA|TRBV11-2
ASSLEGLGNEQF
>TRBJ1-5|NA|TRBV20-1
SARDPGGAESRPQH
>TRBJ1-5|TRBD1|TRBV5-1
ASGTDPNQPQH
>TRBJ2-7|NA|TRBV4-1
ASSQTEKRAGLYEQY
>TRBJ2-5|NA|TRBV5-1
ASSLAGGKTQY
>TRBJ2-3|NA|TRBV4-3
ASSQDLPGFISSSTDTQY
>TRBJ2-2|NA|TRBV4-1
ASRFLGGPKGGELF
>TRBJ2-5|TRBD1|TRBV25-1
ASSEWSDREETQY
>TRBJ2-3|NA|TRBV27
ASSSPTRFSWDTQY
>TRBJ2-3|TRBD2|TRBV12-3/TRBV12-4
ASSLRLAGSSTDTQY
>TRBJ1-2|NA|TRBV7-2
ASSSRPRGYT
>TRBJ1-5|NA|TRBV12-3/TRBV12-4
ASSFRAAGWKGNQPQH
>TRBJ1-1|NA|TRBV20-1
SASPIRFIKTEAF
>TRBJ2-3|NA|TRBV5-4
ASSLRAPGTDTQY
>TRBJ1-6|TRBD1|TRBV25-1
ASSDPGTGGDSPLH
>TRBJ2-1|TRBD2|TRBV12-3/TRBV12-4
ASRIAGDGNEQF
>TRBJ2-1|NA|TRBV7-7
ASSKSFPAGTDNEQF
>TRBJ1-2|TRBD1|TRBV5-1
ASSMGQGAQANYGYT
>TRBJ2-7|TRBD2|TRBV3-1
ASERRGGSEQY
>TRBJ1-1|NA|TRBV3-1
ASSPRQPAEAF
>TRBJ2-3|TRBD2|TRBV12-3/TRBV12-4
ASKNSSGGTDTQY
>TRBJ2-3|NA|TRBV20-1
SAIYQGLKTQY
>TRBJ2-5|NA|TRBV24-1
ATSGYDKKETQY
>TRBJ2-1|NA|TRBV15
ATSRGTDNEQF
>TRBJ2-1|NA|TRBV5-1
ASSPRTVNNEQF
>TRBJ2-3|TRBD2|TRBV12-3/TRBV12-4
ASSFGGGVPGTQY